The rows below give T cell receptor beta chains drawn from one sample of a study of T cell responses to AZD1222 COVID-19 vaccine. Data came from immunoSEQ multiplex PCR; TCRdb stores just in-frame clones and leaves some out. The sample carries roughly 180,000 clones, approximately 90% recorded once. This sample comprised peripheral blood, obtained on day 0 of AZD1222 vaccination. The source is an adult in good health. The CDR3 runs from the conserved cysteine through the conserved F or W. The order of the fields is V gene, J gene, clone size, D gene, CDR3 DNA, CDR3 protein. The D gene is left open where the match is weak. Expanded clones get a size class; other rows say once, few or many, or leave the size out.

V: TRBV29-1
J: TRBJ2-6
size: .
D: .
DNA: TGCAGCGTAGCCGGCCACTCTGGGGCCAACGTCCTGACTTTC
CDR3: CSVAGHSGANVLTF

V: TRBV2
J: TRBJ1-2
size: .
D: .
DNA: TGTGCCAGCAGTGAAGCGGAGGCAGGGTTAGGCTACACCTTC
CDR3: CASSEAEAGLGYTF

V: TRBV19
J: TRBJ1-5
size: .
D: TRBD1
DNA: TGTGCCAGTAGTTCCGGGACCACCGGGACAGACGATCAGCCCCAGCATTTT
CDR3: CASSSGTTGTDDQPQHF

V: TRBV5-1
J: TRBJ2-7
size: .
D: TRBD2
DNA: TGCGCCAGCAGCACCCCCCCCGGGACTAGCATCGCCTATGCCTACGAGCAGTACTTC
CDR3: CASSTPPGTSIAYAYEQYF

V: TRBV19
J: TRBJ1-5
size: .
D: TRBD1
DNA: TGTGCCAGTAGTAGGGGCCGGGACAGGGTCCAGCCCCAGCATTTT
CDR3: CASSRGRDRVQPQHF

V: TRBV7-9
J: TRBJ2-7
size: .
D: .
DNA: TGTGCCAGCAGCCCCCAGGAGGGGGAGATCTACGAGCAGTACTTC
CDR3: CASSPQEGEIYEQYF

V: TRBV27
J: TRBJ2-1
size: .
D: .
DNA: TGTGCCAGCAGTTTAGTCCCCCCGCGGGGAAGCTCCTACAATGAGCAGTTCTTC
CDR3: CASSLVPPRGSSYNEQFF

V: TRBV19
J: TRBJ2-4
size: few
D: .
DNA: TGTGCCAGTAGTATGGATCTAACCCCGATAGCCAAAAACATTCAGTACTTC
CDR3: CASSMDLTPIAKNIQYF

V: TRBV18
J: TRBJ2-7
size: .
D: TRBD1
DNA: TGTGCCAGCTCACCCTCCGGGACAGGCTATAACGAGCAGTACTTC
CDR3: CASSPSGTGYNEQYF

V: TRBV6-2/TRBV6-3
J: TRBJ2-7
size: .
D: TRBD2
DNA: TGTGCCAGCAGTTACCCCGGACTAGCTGCCTACGAGCAGTACTTC
CDR3: CASSYPGLAAYEQYF

V: TRBV7-3
J: TRBJ2-1
size: .
D: TRBD2
DNA: TGTGCCAGCAAAGGGGAGGCGGGAGGGCCCGCGAATGAGCAGTTCTTC
CDR3: CASKGEAGGPANEQFF

V: TRBV5-1
J: TRBJ1-3
size: .
D: .
DNA: TGCGCCAGCAGCTCGAGGGTTCGAGGAAACACCATATATTTT
CDR3: CASSSRVRGNTIYF

V: TRBV30
J: TRBJ2-7
size: .
D: TRBD1
DNA: TGTGCCTGGGGTCCGGGACAGGGGGCGAACGAGCAGTACTTC
CDR3: CAWGPGQGANEQYF

V: TRBV28
J: TRBJ2-3
size: .
D: .
DNA: TGTGCCAGCAGTTCCCGAATGGCCCAGTATTTT
CDR3: CASSSRMAQYF

V: TRBV6-1
J: TRBJ2-7
size: .
D: .
DNA: TGTGCCAGCAGTGAGCGACGGTCCTTAAAGTACTTC
CDR3: CASSERRSLKYF

V: TRBV19
J: TRBJ1-2
size: once
D: .
DNA: TGTGCCAGTAGTATACCCCGCGGCGGCAGGGGAGGTGGCTACACCTTC
CDR3: CASSIPRGGRGGGYTF

V: TRBV29-1
J: TRBJ1-2
size: .
D: .
DNA: TGCAGCGTTGACGGTTGGGCAGGGAGGAATGGCTACACCTTC
CDR3: CSVDGWAGRNGYTF

V: TRBV2
J: TRBJ2-7
size: .
D: .
DNA: TGTGCCAGCAGCTCCCAGGGGTACGAGCAGTACTTC
CDR3: CASSSQGYEQYF

V: TRBV6-5
J: TRBJ1-1
size: .
D: TRBD1
DNA: TGTGCCAGCAGAGCCTCAGGGGGCACTGAAGCTTTCTTT
CDR3: CASRASGGTEAFF

V: TRBV18
J: TRBJ1-1
size: .
D: .
DNA: TGTGCCAGCTCACCAGGTGGGAGGGGAAGAGCTTTCTTT
CDR3: CASSPGGRGRAFF

V: TRBV5-1
J: TRBJ2-2
size: .
D: .
DNA: TGCGCCAGCAGCTTGAGGGACACCCATACCGGGGAGCTGTTTTTT
CDR3: CASSLRDTHTGELFF

V: TRBV6-1
J: TRBJ2-5
size: .
D: .
DNA: TGTGCCAGCAGTGAAATTCCGGGGCTGGTGGGGACCCAGTACTTC
CDR3: CASSEIPGLVGTQYF

V: TRBV28
J: TRBJ1-5
size: .
D: .
DNA: TGTGCCAGCAGTTTACCTAACGGGGGGACTAGCAATCAGCCCCAGCATTTT
CDR3: CASSLPNGGTSNQPQHF

V: TRBV5-1
J: TRBJ2-7
size: .
D: .
DNA: TGCGCCAGCAGCTTGGTCGACTCGTCCTACGAGCAGTACTTC
CDR3: CASSLVDSSYEQYF

V: TRBV29-1
J: TRBJ2-7
size: .
D: TRBD2
DNA: TGCAGCGTTGCAGGGACTAGCGGGATCTCCTACGAGCAGTACTTC
CDR3: CSVAGTSGISYEQYF

V: TRBV5-8
J: TRBJ1-2
size: .
D: TRBD1
DNA: TGTGCCAGCAGCTTGGTGGGACAGGGAAGGATAGGCGGCTACACCTTC
CDR3: CASSLVGQGRIGGYTF

V: TRBV11-2
J: TRBJ2-7
size: once
D: .
DNA: TGTGCCAGCAGTCGACCGGCCGGGGTAGGGGGGTCCTACGAGCAGTACTTC
CDR3: CASSRPAGVGGSYEQYF